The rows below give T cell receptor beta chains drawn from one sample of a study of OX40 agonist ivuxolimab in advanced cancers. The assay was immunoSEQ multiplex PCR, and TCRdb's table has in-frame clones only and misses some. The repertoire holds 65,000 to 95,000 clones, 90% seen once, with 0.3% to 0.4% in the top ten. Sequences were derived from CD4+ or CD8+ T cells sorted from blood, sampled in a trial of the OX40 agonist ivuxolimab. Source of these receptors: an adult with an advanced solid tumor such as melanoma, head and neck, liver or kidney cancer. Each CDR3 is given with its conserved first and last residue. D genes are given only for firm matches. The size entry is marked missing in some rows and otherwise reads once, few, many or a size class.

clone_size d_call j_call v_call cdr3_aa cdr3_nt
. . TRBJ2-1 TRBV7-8 CASSLVGKAGADNEQFF TGTGCCAGCAGCCTAGTCGGGAAGGCGGGGGCGGACAATGAGCAGTTCTTC
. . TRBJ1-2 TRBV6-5 CASSLSGPGGHGYTF TGTGCCAGCAGCCTCTCAGGGCCCGGGGGACATGGCTACACCTTC
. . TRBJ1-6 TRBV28 CASSLLAVLMNSPLHF TGTGCCAGCAGTTTATTGGCAGTCTTGATGAATTCACCCCTCCACTTT
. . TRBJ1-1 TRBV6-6 CASRPPGQPDGAEAFF TGTGCCAGCAGACCCCCAGGACAGCCAGATGGGGCTGAAGCTTTCTTT
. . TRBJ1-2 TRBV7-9 CASSLDPGSTSGYTF TGTGCCAGCAGCTTAGACCCTGGAAGTACGTCCGGCTACACCTTC
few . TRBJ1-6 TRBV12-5 CASGFGNNSPLHF TGTGCTAGTGGTTTTGGGAATAATTCACCCCTCCACTTT
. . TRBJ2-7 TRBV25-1 CASSETGRVEQYF TGTGCCAGCAGTGAAACAGGGAGGGTGGAGCAGTACTTC
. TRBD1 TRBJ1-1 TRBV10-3 CAIRGGTGGGTEAFF TGTGCCATCAGGGGTGGGACAGGGGGAGGGACTGAAGCTTTCTTT
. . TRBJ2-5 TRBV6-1 CASRMDLGETQYF TGTGCCAGCAGGATGGATTTGGGAGAGACCCAGTACTTC
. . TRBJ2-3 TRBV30 CAWSPGSPQITQYF TGTGCCTGGAGTCCGGGTTCCCCACAGATTACGCAGTATTTT
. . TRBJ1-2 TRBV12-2 CASRPDLLGGILLMSGTHSYGYTF TGTGCAAGTCGCCCAGATCTTCTTGGTGGGATACTACTGATGAGTGGGACCCACAGCTATGGCTACACCTTC
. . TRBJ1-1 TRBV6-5 CASSYSFWTEAFF TGTGCCAGCAGTTACTCGTTTTGGACTGAAGCTTTCTTT
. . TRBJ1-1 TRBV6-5 CASRTTGRGAFF TGTGCCAGCAGAACTACAGGGCGGGGAGCTTTCTTT
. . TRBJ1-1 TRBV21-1 CASSRTGARTEAFF TGTGCCAGCAGCCGGACAGGGGCGCGGACTGAAGCTTTCTTT
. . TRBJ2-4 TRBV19 CASSTPGPANIQYF TGTGCCAGTAGCACCCCGGGCCCGGCAAACATTCAGTACTTC
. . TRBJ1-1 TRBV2 CASSEVVATVQAFF TGTGCCAGCAGTGAAGTCGTTGCTACCGTACAAGCTTTCTTT
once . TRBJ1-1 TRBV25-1 CASRPRMNTEAFF TGTGCCAGCAGGCCTCGAATGAACACTGAAGCTTTCTTT
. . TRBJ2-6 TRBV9 CASSVSRGSGANVLTF TGTGCCAGCAGCGTTTCCAGGGGAAGTGGGGCCAACGTCCTGACTTTC
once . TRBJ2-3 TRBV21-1 CASRIGGTRSKRGRITDTQYF TGTGCCAGCAGGATTGGGGGAACGCGGTCAAAGCGGGGGCGGATCACAGATACGCAGTATTTT
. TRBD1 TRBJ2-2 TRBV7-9 CASSGQGNTGELFF TGTGCCAGCAGCGGACAGGGGAACACCGGGGAGCTGTTTTTT
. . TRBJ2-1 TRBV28 CASSLKGGGNEQFF TGTGCCAGCAGTTTAAAAGGAGGTGGGAATGAGCAGTTCTTC
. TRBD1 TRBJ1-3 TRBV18 CASSPRTGDDRYTIYF TGTGCCAGCTCTCCGAGGACAGGGGACGACCGATACACCATATATTTT
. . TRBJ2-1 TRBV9 CASSPMSDNNEQFF TGTGCCAGCAGCCCCATGTCTGATAACAATGAGCAGTTCTTC
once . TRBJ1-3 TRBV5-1 CASSLAGTAGSGNTIYF TGCGCCAGCAGCTTGGCCGGGACGGCCGGTTCTGGAAACACCATATATTTT
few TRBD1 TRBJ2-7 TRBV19 CASNDRGHREQYF TGTGCCAGTAACGACAGGGGGCACCGCGAGCAGTACTTC
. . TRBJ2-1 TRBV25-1 CAEPRRLRSSNEQFF TGTGCCGAGCCAAGAAGACTAAGATCCTCCAATGAGCAGTTCTTC
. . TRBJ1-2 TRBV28 CASTSARGYTF TGTGCCAGCACCTCGGCGAGGGGCTACACCTTC
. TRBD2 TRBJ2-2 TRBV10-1 CASSPRGAGELFF TGCGCCAGCAGTCCTCGGGGGGCCGGGGAGCTGTTTTTT
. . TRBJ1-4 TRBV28 CASSLPDGSVKLFF TGTGCCAGCAGTTTACCGGACGGTTCGGTGAAACTGTTTTTT
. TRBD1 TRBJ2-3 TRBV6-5 CASSRTGSTDTQYF TGTGCCAGCAGCAGGACAGGGAGCACAGATACGCAGTATTTT